This T cell receptor beta chain was identified in a study of shared clonotypes between healthy human individuals. CDR1 and CDR2 from the germline V gene are SGHRS and YFSETQ. The ends lost 4 bases at V and 7 bases at J; junction bases unmatched: 6. The CDR3 extends over 13 amino acids. Note on this clone: Its antigen is as yet unknown.

Study-wide results and limits: Roughly 5.3% of naive CD4 clonotypes were common to a few donors. In the sorted subsets, rarefaction showed sequencing was incomplete despite large depth.

Both subsets, CD45RA+ naive and CD45RA-negative memory, were split from the CD4+ cells. Several immunoSEQ plates received, in even portions, the genomic DNA of each subset. Clones were sequenced by immunoSEQ multiplex PCR, and TCRdb holds only the in-frame ones, with some missing. The sample yields 2 million or so clones, approximately 95% seen once. This receptor was identified in a man aged 18 to 30 in good health. The J gene is TRBJ1-2, the V gene TRBV5-1, with TRBD1 matching over 8 bases. The sample comprised naive CD4+ T cells sorted from blood. The subset denotes: CD45RA+ positively selected. This chain's CDR3 is CASSVDRVVGYTF. CDR3 bases: TGCGCCAGCAGCGTGGACAGGGTGGTTGGCTACACCTTC.